Sequencing of this TCR beta chain was carried out in a study of cytomegalovirus exposure and HLA in healthy donors. Trimming took 2 bases from V and 2 from J, leaving 10 bases between them. The CDR3 is made up of 14 amino acids. Germline loops: CDR1 MNHEY, CDR2 SMNVEV (reference sequence). With 60 Vbeta and 13 Jbeta primers, the PCR was carried out. Profiling relied on immunoSEQ multiplex PCR, and the TCRdb table lists in-frame clones only, not all of them. This repertoire shows tens of thousands of clones, roughly four fifths found once; its top ten account for approximately 4.6%. The sample comprised PBMCs. V is TRBV27 and J is TRBJ2-7; D is unclear. The receptor's source is a middle-aged woman in good health and CMV-seropositive. In DNA form, the CDR3 reads TGTGCCAGCAGTTTACCCCTAGATACCTACGAGCAGTACTTC. Encoded protein: CASSLPLDTYEQYF.